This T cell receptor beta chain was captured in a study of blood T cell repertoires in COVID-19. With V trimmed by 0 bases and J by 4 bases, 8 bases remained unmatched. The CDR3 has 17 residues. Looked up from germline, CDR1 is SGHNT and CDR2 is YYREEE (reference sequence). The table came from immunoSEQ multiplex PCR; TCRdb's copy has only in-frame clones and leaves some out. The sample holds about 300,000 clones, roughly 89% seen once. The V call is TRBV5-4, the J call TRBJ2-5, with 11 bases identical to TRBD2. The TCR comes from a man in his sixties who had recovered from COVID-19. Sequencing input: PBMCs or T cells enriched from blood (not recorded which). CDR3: CASSLGVSGRARETQYF. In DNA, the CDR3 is TGTGCCAGCAGCTTGGGGGTTAGCGGGAGGGCCAGAGAGACCCAGTACTTC.